This T cell receptor (beta chain) was identified in a study of cytomegalovirus exposure and HLA in healthy donors. About the study: The 90 to 150 validation repertoires matched the 666 first-cohort repertoires in platform, a later analysis reported.

In regard to this clone: The antigen remains unidentified.

Germline CDR1 is LGHNA and CDR2 is YSLEER. The CDR3 sequence is 14 residues long. The V end lost 4 bases, the J end lost 0 bases, and 8 bases lay between the germline ends. Study-level findings and limits: Rarity marked most TCR sequences, yet some public TCRs occurred in many donors. The study put around 180 TCR beta chains on its list as cytomegalovirus-associated. In vitro, three CMV-associated chains proved specific for CMV antigens.

The repertoire was sequenced with immunoSEQ multiplex PCR; TCRdb's copy has only in-frame clones and lacks some. The profile covers about 140,000 clones, with 82% appearing a single time and about 27% taken by the ten largest. Sequenced input: PBMCs. The chain carries TRBV4-3 and TRBJ2-3, with D unclear. This receptor was obtained from a man in his thirties or forties in good health and CMV-seropositive. The CDR3 DNA follows: TGCGCCAGCAGCCGCCGACTGAGCACAGATACGCAGTATTTT. This codes for CASSRRLSTDTQYF.